This T cell receptor beta chain was observed in a study of T cell responses to AZD1222 COVID-19 vaccine. Study context: Second-dose intervals of approximately 4 or approximately 12 weeks were pooled.

Sequenced by immunoSEQ multiplex PCR; TCRdb stores in-frame clones only, minus some. Found here are about 110,000 clones, 85% to 95% of them singletons; the top ten hold about 8.3%. The CDR3 sequence is 14 residues long. CDR1 and CDR2 from the germline V gene are MNHNS and SASEGT. The ends were cut back, 2 bases at V and 1 base at J, with 8 bases in the middle. Study-wide results and caveats: Clonal diversity was possibly underestimated; the donors were predominantly white British and more often female. Increased Spike-specific TCR breadth and depth were observed after two AZD1222 doses.

Of note for this clone: Its antigen is not identified.

This chain connects TRBV6-1 to TRBJ1-1, with D tentatively TRBD1 (5 bases). The clonotype was recovered from an adult in good health. The starting material was peripheral blood, obtained on day 0 of AZD1222 vaccination. CDR3 region: CASSEWGENTEAFF. CDR3 nucleotide sequence: TGTGCCAGCAGTGAATGGGGGGAGAACACTGAAGCTTTCTTT.